Listed below are T cell receptor beta chains from one sample, sequenced in a study of cytomegalovirus exposure and HLA in healthy donors. TCRdb's table, derived via immunoSEQ multiplex PCR, lists solely in-frame clones and lacks some. There are roughly 82,000 clones in the sample; approximately 74% occur only once, and approximately 6% lies in the top ten. Sequenced: PBMCs. These receptors were taken from a woman between 50 and 59 years old in good health and CMV-seropositive. The conserved cysteine and the conserved F or W are not part of the CDR3 here.

>TRBV5-8|TRBJ2-7
ASSLAGEQY
>TRBV2|TRBJ2-2
ASSTQGHGELF
>TRBV7-7|TRBJ2-5
ASGQGRETQY
>TRBV29-1|TRBJ2-1
SGGLAGVSVEQF
>TRBV7-6|TRBJ2-2
ASIPGLPNTGELF
>TRBV11-2|TRBJ2-1
ASSFRLAGVNGHNEQF
>TRBV7-7|TRBJ2-5
ASSRTSGNQETQY
>TRBV6-1|TRBJ2-7
ASSEDVGGFYEQY
>TRBV10-3|TRBJ1-3
AISESHNRGPLKGNTIY
>TRBV7-2|TRBJ2-3
ASNGGGWADTQY
>TRBV29-1|TRBJ2-5
SVELSRRETQY
>TRBV5-1|TRBJ2-7
ASSLAGRGNEQY
>TRBV5-5|TRBJ1-3
ASSLTGSGNTIY
>TRBV30|TRBJ2-5
AWRAGGQETQY
>TRBV6-5|TRBJ1-1
ASSMGGGNTEAF
>TRBV6-5|TRBJ2-4
ASSFDSQNIQY
>TRBV2|TRBJ1-1
ASSAGLPEDTEAF
>TRBV6-5|TRBJ2-1
ATTGAGSSYNEQF
>TRBV19|TRBJ2-7
ASSIRDRSYEQY